There are a few counts of the clone carrying this T cell receptor beta chain. Other DNA sequences within the sample encode an identical CDR3. The assay was immunoSEQ multiplex PCR, and TCRdb's table has in-frame clones only and misses some. The table records tens of thousands of clones, around four fifths of them present only once. This entry belongs to a study of OX40 agonist ivuxolimab in advanced cancers. Study background: Having had anti-PD-1, anti-PD-L1 or anti-CTLA-4 therapy before was allowed, and 40% to 45% had some.

Germline lookup yields CDR1 MNHEY and CDR2 SMNVEV (reference sequence). V lost 3 bases and J lost 4, with 2 bases in between. This CDR3 region has 11 residues. The source is an adult with an advanced solid tumor such as melanoma, head and neck, liver or kidney cancer. The material sequenced was CD4+ or CD8+ T cells sorted from blood, taken in a trial of the OX40 agonist ivuxolimab. The V gene is TRBV27, the J gene TRBJ2-3; D is undetermined. CDR3 residues: CASSFADTQYF. The CDR3 nucleotides are TGTGCCAGCAGTTTCGCAGATACGCAGTATTTT.